This TCR beta chain was documented in a study of blood T cell repertoires in COVID-19. Study background: Sample material is recorded as cDNA or gDNA derived from T cells, B-cell-depleted T cells, or PBMCs.

V lost 2 bases and J 8 bases, leaving 16 bases between the germline ends. The CDR3 loop spans 15 amino acids. Germline CDR1 and CDR2: SGHAT and FQNNGV. This clone has only a few counts. How the authors handled the data: Using reference gene primer amplification, nucleated cell counts were estimated. Sequenced by immunoSEQ multiplex PCR; TCRdb stores in-frame clones only, minus some. That table gives V, J and clone size, and the DNA gave D and trimming. The sample has 200,000 or so clones, roughly four fifths seen once. The receptor comes from a woman aged 80 or older with COVID-19, enrolled during active disease. What was sequenced was peripheral blood. This chain uses TRBV11-2 with TRBJ2-1, with D maybe TRBD1 (5 bases). The CDR3 protein is CASSLWSGLLDEQFF. CDR3 DNA sequence: TGTGCCAGCAGCTTATGGTCAGGGCTCCTCGATGAGCAGTTCTTC.